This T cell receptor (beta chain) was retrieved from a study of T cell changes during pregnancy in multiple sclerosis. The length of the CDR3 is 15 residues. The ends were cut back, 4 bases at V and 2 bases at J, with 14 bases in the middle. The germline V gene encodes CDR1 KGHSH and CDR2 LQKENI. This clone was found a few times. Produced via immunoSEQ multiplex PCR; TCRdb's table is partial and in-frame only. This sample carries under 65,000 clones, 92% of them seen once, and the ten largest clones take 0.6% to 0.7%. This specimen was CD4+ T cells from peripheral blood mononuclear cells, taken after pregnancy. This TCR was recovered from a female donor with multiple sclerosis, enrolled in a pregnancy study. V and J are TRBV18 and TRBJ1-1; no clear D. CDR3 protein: CASSLTGTGNTEAFF. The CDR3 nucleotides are TGTGCCAGCTCACTAACGGGTACTGGAAACACTGAAGCTTTCTTT.